Sequencing of this T cell receptor (beta chain) was carried out in a study of shared clonotypes between healthy human individuals. For the study at large: Researchers drew samples from two women and three men aged 18 to 49. CD4 naive and CD4 memory each took three plates per donor, while CD8 naive took two and CD8 memory one. Study results and caveats: Non-shared clonotypes were found to have lower generation probabilities than the clonotypes that were shared by all four of the sorted-subset donors.

Worth noting for this clone: Its specificity is not known.

TCRdb keeps only in-frame clones here, not all; method: immunoSEQ multiplex PCR. The data contain about 580,000 clones, more than 95% of them seen just once; the ten biggest clones take up 0.25% to 0.35%. Naive CD8 cells comprised CD45RO-negative, CCR7-positively selected cells, excluding terminally differentiated effector memory CD45RA+ cells. The TCR comes from a young man in good health. The source material was naive CD8+ T cells sorted from blood.

Here the CDR3 reads CASSSEDKNQPQHF. CDR3 in DNA: TGTGCCAGCAGCTCCGAGGACAAAAATCAGCCCCAGCATTTT. This sequence joins TRBV7-8 and TRBJ1-5, with D perhaps matching TRBD1 (5 bases). V lost 4 bases to trimming and J lost 4 bases, with 11 bases between them. The V gene's germline CDR1 is SGHVS and CDR2 FQNEAQ. The CDR3 runs to 14 residues.